Listed below are T cell receptor beta chains from one sample, sequenced in a study of blood T cells in healthy people across ages. MiXCR was run by TCRdb on the 5' RACE reads, yielding one entry per CDR3 protein. The repertoire holds 730,000 or so distinct CDR3 sequences, with around two fifths as singletons. Sequencing was carried out using blood. The receptors shown here come from a man older than 75 in good health. CDR3s include the opening cysteine and the closing phenylalanine or tryptophan. The D gene is left open where the match is weak. Rows may omit the clone size; those that give it use once, few, many or a size class.

clone_size: few
v_call: TRBV5-1
d_call: -
j_call: TRBJ2-7
cdr3_nt: TGCGCCAGCAGCCGGGACAACCTCTACGAGCAGTACTTC
cdr3_aa: CASSRDNLYEQYF

clone_size: -
v_call: TRBV4-2
d_call: -
j_call: TRBJ2-3
cdr3_nt: TGTGCCAGCAGCCAAGTGTCAGTCGAGAGCACAGATACGCAGTATTTT
cdr3_aa: CASSQVSVESTDTQYF

clone_size: -
v_call: TRBV20-1
d_call: TRBD1
j_call: TRBJ2-7
cdr3_nt: TGCAGTGCGAGTATTCCGACAGGGGGCTCCTACGGGCAGTACTTC
cdr3_aa: CSASIPTGGSYGQYF

clone_size: -
v_call: TRBV9
d_call: TRBD2
j_call: TRBJ2-5
cdr3_nt: TGTGCCAGCAGCGTGGGGGTTCCTAGCGGGATAGGGGAAAGTATGTACTTC
cdr3_aa: CASSVGVPSGIGESMYF

clone_size: once
v_call: TRBV7-2
d_call: TRBD1
j_call: TRBJ2-4
cdr3_nt: TGTGCCAGCAGCTCGACCGGGACAGGATCCGCCAAAAACATTCAGTACTTC
cdr3_aa: CASSSTGTGSAKNIQYF

clone_size: once
v_call: TRBV21-1
d_call: -
j_call: TRBJ2-3
cdr3_nt: TGTGCCAGCAGCAAACTAGGGGGGACCACAAGCACAGATACGCAGTATTTT
cdr3_aa: CASSKLGGTTSTDTQYF

clone_size: few
v_call: TRBV7-9
d_call: -
j_call: TRBJ2-5
cdr3_nt: TGTGCCAGCAGCTTAGAAGGTGGCAGCCACCAAGAGACCCAGTACTTC
cdr3_aa: CASSLEGGSHQETQYF

clone_size: many
v_call: TRBV7-2
d_call: -
j_call: TRBJ2-7
cdr3_nt: TGTGCCAGCAGCTTAGGGGGGCTCAGGTCCTACGAGCAGTACTTC
cdr3_aa: CASSLGGLRSYEQYF

clone_size: -
v_call: TRBV3-1
d_call: TRBD1
j_call: TRBJ2-4
cdr3_nt: TGTGCCAGCAGCCAAGTAAGGGACAGTTGGAAAGTAAGGGCCAAAAACATTCAGTACTTC
cdr3_aa: CASSQVRDSWKVRAKNIQYF

clone_size: few
v_call: TRBV6-2/TRBV6-3
d_call: -
j_call: TRBJ1-5
cdr3_nt: TGTGCCAGCAGTTCACGAGGCGGGTATAGCAATCAGCCCCAGCATTTT
cdr3_aa: CASSSRGGYSNQPQHF

clone_size: few
v_call: TRBV7-9
d_call: -
j_call: TRBJ2-3
cdr3_nt: TGTGCCAGCAGCTTAGCGGCCCAGGGACGGCCATCTCCAGCAGATACGCAGTATTTT
cdr3_aa: CASSLAAQGRPSPADTQYF

clone_size: few
v_call: TRBV10-2
d_call: -
j_call: TRBJ2-7
cdr3_nt: TGCGCCAGCAGCTTAGAAAGGAGGGCTCACGAGCAGTACTTC
cdr3_aa: CASSLERRAHEQYF

clone_size: -
v_call: TRBV7-2
d_call: -
j_call: TRBJ1-1
cdr3_nt: TGTGCCAGCAGCTTATTCACCGGTCTCGGGGACACTGAAGCTTTCTTT
cdr3_aa: CASSLFTGLGDTEAFF

clone_size: -
v_call: TRBV15
d_call: -
j_call: TRBJ2-1
cdr3_nt: TGTGCCACCAGCAGAGATCCGGGGGCGAATGAGCAGTTCTTC
cdr3_aa: CATSRDPGANEQFF

clone_size: few
v_call: TRBV4-3
d_call: TRBD1
j_call: TRBJ2-7
cdr3_nt: TGCGCCAGCAGCCTTACGACAGGGATCTACGAGCAGTACTTC
cdr3_aa: CASSLTTGIYEQYF

clone_size: -
v_call: TRBV6-4
d_call: -
j_call: TRBJ2-3
cdr3_nt: TGTGCCAGCAGTGATTCACCAACAGGGAATACGCAGTATTTT
cdr3_aa: CASSDSPTGNTQYF

clone_size: -
v_call: TRBV4-3
d_call: -
j_call: TRBJ2-6
cdr3_nt: TGCGCCAGCAACCGGGACGACGGGCCTGGGGCCAACGTCCTGACTTTC
cdr3_aa: CASNRDDGPGANVLTF

clone_size: -
v_call: TRBV12-3/TRBV12-4
d_call: -
j_call: TRBJ2-1
cdr3_nt: TGTGCCAGCAGTTCCCGGGACGGATCCTACAATGAGCAGTTCTTC
cdr3_aa: CASSSRDGSYNEQFF

clone_size: -
v_call: TRBV20-1
d_call: TRBD2
j_call: TRBJ2-1
cdr3_nt: TGCAGTGCCAAGCCTAGCGGGAGGAGCTACAATGAGCAGTTCTTC
cdr3_aa: CSAKPSGRSYNEQFF

clone_size: few
v_call: TRBV6-2/TRBV6-3
d_call: -
j_call: TRBJ2-5
cdr3_nt: TGTGCCAGCAGTTACGAAGGGGAGCTGCCCACCCAGTACTTC
cdr3_aa: CASSYEGELPTQYF

clone_size: -
v_call: TRBV6-2/TRBV6-3
d_call: TRBD1
j_call: TRBJ2-7
cdr3_nt: TGTGCCAGCAGACCCAACAGGGGCGCCCACGAGCAGTACTTC
cdr3_aa: CASRPNRGAHEQYF

clone_size: many
v_call: TRBV4-3
d_call: TRBD1
j_call: TRBJ2-5
cdr3_nt: TGCGCCAGCAGCCAAGATTCGGGGACAGGGGAGACCCAGTACTTC
cdr3_aa: CASSQDSGTGETQYF

clone_size: -
v_call: TRBV27
d_call: -
j_call: TRBJ2-3
cdr3_nt: TGTGCCAGCGTCGACAGAAGGGGGATCACAGATACGCAGTATTTT
cdr3_aa: CASVDRRGITDTQYF

clone_size: few
v_call: TRBV20-1
d_call: TRBD2
j_call: TRBJ2-1
cdr3_nt: TGCAGTGCTAGAGAGGGAGGGACTTCCCAATACAATGAGCAGTTCTTC
cdr3_aa: CSAREGGTSQYNEQFF

clone_size: few
v_call: TRBV7-3
d_call: -
j_call: TRBJ2-2
cdr3_nt: TGTGCCAGCAGCGATAGGGTCGGGGGTACCGGGGAGCTGTTTTTT
cdr3_aa: CASSDRVGGTGELFF

clone_size: -
v_call: TRBV6-1
d_call: -
j_call: TRBJ1-2
cdr3_nt: TGTGCCACCAGTACATACTACGGCTACACCTTC
cdr3_aa: CATSTYYGYTF

clone_size: -
v_call: TRBV28
d_call: -
j_call: TRBJ1-2
cdr3_nt: TGTGCCAGCAGTTCCCCCCGGCAGTCTCAGTATGGCTACACCTTC
cdr3_aa: CASSSPRQSQYGYTF

clone_size: -
v_call: TRBV5-6
d_call: -
j_call: TRBJ2-7
cdr3_nt: TGTGCCAGCAGCGGGGGACCCCTGGTAAACGAGCAGTACTTC
cdr3_aa: CASSGGPLVNEQYF

clone_size: -
v_call: TRBV6-1
d_call: -
j_call: TRBJ2-3
cdr3_nt: TGTGCCAGCAGTGAAAGGGGGTCCAGCGGGACAATCACAGATACGCAGTATTTT
cdr3_aa: CASSERGSSGTITDTQYF

clone_size: few
v_call: TRBV5-1
d_call: -
j_call: TRBJ2-7
cdr3_nt: TGCGCCAGCAGCTCGGGCTCAACTGGCCCAAACGTCGAGCAGTACTTC
cdr3_aa: CASSSGSTGPNVEQYF

clone_size: -
v_call: TRBV4-2
d_call: -
j_call: TRBJ2-1
cdr3_nt: TGTGCCAGCAGCCAAGAGAGTCTAGAAGTCTACAATGAGCAGTTCTTC
cdr3_aa: CASSQESLEVYNEQFF

clone_size: once
v_call: TRBV20-1
d_call: TRBD1
j_call: TRBJ2-1
cdr3_nt: TGCAGTGCTCCGGGACAGGGGACCCTCTCGGGGCAGTTCTTC
cdr3_aa: CSAPGQGTLSGQFF

clone_size: once
v_call: TRBV9
d_call: -
j_call: TRBJ2-6
cdr3_nt: TGTGCCAGCAGCGCGTGGGGGGATGGGGCCAACGTCCTGACTTTC
cdr3_aa: CASSAWGDGANVLTF

clone_size: -
v_call: TRBV7-2
d_call: -
j_call: TRBJ2-2
cdr3_nt: TGTGCCATAAGACTACAACCGGGCACCGGGGAGCTGTTTTTT
cdr3_aa: CAIRLQPGTGELFF

clone_size: -
v_call: TRBV2
d_call: -
j_call: TRBJ2-1
cdr3_nt: TGTGCCAGCAGTGAAGACGGCGGACCTCAAGAGACCCAGTTCTTC
cdr3_aa: CASSEDGGPQETQFF

clone_size: -
v_call: TRBV5-1
d_call: -
j_call: TRBJ2-1
cdr3_nt: TGCGCCAGCAGCTTCGACGGCTCCTACAATGAGCAGTTCTTC
cdr3_aa: CASSFDGSYNEQFF

clone_size: -
v_call: TRBV10-1
d_call: TRBD1
j_call: TRBJ2-1
cdr3_nt: TGCGCCAGCAGTGAGTCAGGGACAGGGTTCAATGAGCAGTTCTTC
cdr3_aa: CASSESGTGFNEQFF

clone_size: -
v_call: TRBV28
d_call: -
j_call: TRBJ1-6
cdr3_nt: TGTGCCAGCAGGACGGGGGGGGTCTCACCCCTCCACTTT
cdr3_aa: CASRTGGVSPLHF

clone_size: -
v_call: TRBV20-1
d_call: -
j_call: TRBJ2-2
cdr3_nt: TGCAGTGCTAGAGTTACTACAACCTACACCGGGGAGCTGTTTTTT
cdr3_aa: CSARVTTTYTGELFF

clone_size: once
v_call: TRBV2
d_call: -
j_call: TRBJ1-1
cdr3_nt: TGTGCCAGCAGTGAAGCCCCACCCACTGAAGCTTTCTTT
cdr3_aa: CASSEAPPTEAFF

clone_size: -
v_call: TRBV20-1
d_call: -
j_call: TRBJ2-7
cdr3_nt: TGCAGTGCTAGAGATGGTTCTCGAGGGGGAATGACCTACGAGCAGTACTTC
cdr3_aa: CSARDGSRGGMTYEQYF

clone_size: -
v_call: TRBV7-9
d_call: -
j_call: TRBJ1-1
cdr3_nt: TGTGCCAGCAGCTTATTCAAAGGACCGATGAACACTGAAGCTTTCTTT
cdr3_aa: CASSLFKGPMNTEAFF

clone_size: -
v_call: TRBV7-2
d_call: TRBD1
j_call: TRBJ1-2
cdr3_nt: TGTGCCAGCAGCGGGGACAGGAGGAACTATGGCTACACCTTC
cdr3_aa: CASSGDRRNYGYTF

clone_size: few
v_call: TRBV12-3/TRBV12-4
d_call: -
j_call: TRBJ1-3
cdr3_nt: TGTGCCAGCAGTTTAAAGGGAAACACCATATATTTT
cdr3_aa: CASSLKGNTIYF

clone_size: many
v_call: TRBV27
d_call: TRBD2
j_call: TRBJ2-5
cdr3_nt: TGTGCCAGCAGTTCGGGCGGGGGGTACCAAGAGACCCAGTACTTC
cdr3_aa: CASSSGGGYQETQYF

clone_size: few
v_call: TRBV2
d_call: -
j_call: TRBJ2-3
cdr3_nt: TGTGCCAGCATCTTAGTTTCTGTCGGTACGCAGTATTTT
cdr3_aa: CASILVSVGTQYF

clone_size: few
v_call: TRBV9
d_call: -
j_call: TRBJ1-1
cdr3_nt: TGTGCCAGCAGCCAGCTGAACACTGAAGCTTTCTTT
cdr3_aa: CASSQLNTEAFF

clone_size: few
v_call: TRBV20-1
d_call: TRBD2
j_call: TRBJ2-3
cdr3_nt: TGCAGTGCGCGAGGGTCTAGCGGGAGGGTCACAGATACGCAGTATTTT
cdr3_aa: CSARGSSGRVTDTQYF

clone_size: -
v_call: TRBV12-3/TRBV12-4
d_call: -
j_call: TRBJ2-1
cdr3_nt: TGTGCCAGCAGAGCCGGGACGGTTAATGAGCAGTTCTTC
cdr3_aa: CASRAGTVNEQFF

clone_size: -
v_call: TRBV28
d_call: TRBD2
j_call: TRBJ2-5
cdr3_nt: TGTGCCAGCAGGCCCGGGACTAGCTTGAGGGAGACCCAGTACTTC
cdr3_aa: CASRPGTSLRETQYF

clone_size: few
v_call: TRBV20-1
d_call: -
j_call: TRBJ2-1
cdr3_nt: TGCAGTGGAGGACGGGGAGAAATGTGGTTCGGTGAGCAGTTCTTC
cdr3_aa: CSGGRGEMWFGEQFF

clone_size: many
v_call: TRBV20-1
d_call: -
j_call: TRBJ1-6
cdr3_nt: TGCAGTGCTAGGCTTCAGGGGAACAATTCACCCCTCCACTTT
cdr3_aa: CSARLQGNNSPLHF

clone_size: few
v_call: TRBV29-1
d_call: -
j_call: TRBJ1-5
cdr3_nt: TGCAGCGCCAAGGCCGGCTCCGGGGATGGTCAGCCCCAGCATTTT
cdr3_aa: CSAKAGSGDGQPQHF

clone_size: -
v_call: TRBV20-1
d_call: -
j_call: TRBJ2-2
cdr3_nt: TGCAGTGCTAGACTATTCAGAAGGTCCGGGGAGCTGTTTTTT
cdr3_aa: CSARLFRRSGELFF

clone_size: once
v_call: TRBV7-8
d_call: TRBD1
j_call: TRBJ1-2
cdr3_nt: TGTGCCAGCAGCGGAAAGACAGGGAAGTTGGAGGGCTACACCTTC
cdr3_aa: CASSGKTGKLEGYTF

clone_size: -
v_call: TRBV9
d_call: TRBD2
j_call: TRBJ2-3
cdr3_nt: TGTGCCAGCAGCCTCGGCCGCGGGACTAGCGGCACAGATACGCAGTATTTT
cdr3_aa: CASSLGRGTSGTDTQYF

clone_size: -
v_call: TRBV20-1
d_call: TRBD1
j_call: TRBJ2-3
cdr3_nt: TGCAGTGCTCGGGACAGTCTCACTAGCACAGATACGCAGTATTTT
cdr3_aa: CSARDSLTSTDTQYF

clone_size: -
v_call: TRBV6-2/TRBV6-3
d_call: -
j_call: TRBJ2-3
cdr3_nt: TGTGCCAGCAGTTATGGTCTAGCCACAGATACGCAGTATTTT
cdr3_aa: CASSYGLATDTQYF